These 30 T cell receptor beta chains came from one sample sequenced in a study of blood T cell repertoires in COVID-19. TCRdb's copy holds only in-frame clones and misses some; the assay was immunoSEQ multiplex PCR. The table includes about 200,000 clones, around 82% detected once. The specimen was PBMCs or T cells enriched from blood (not recorded which). The source of these receptors is a woman between 40 and 55 years old with acute COVID-19.

The rearrangement links TRBV19 to TRBJ1-5; 11 bases agree with TRBD1. Germline assignment: CDR1 LNHDA and CDR2 SQIVND (reference sequence). The CDR3 totals 17 residues. After removal of 5 bases from V and 5 bases from J, the junction contained 11 bases not matched to a gene. In nucleotides, the CDR3 is TGTGCCAGTAGTCTCCTGAGGACAGGGGGCTCGGATCAGCCCCAGCATTTT. Encoded protein: CASSLLRTGGSDQPQHF. The variable domain in full, completed from reference TRBV19 and TRBJ1-5, reads DGGITQSPKYLFRKEGQNVTLSCEQNLNHDAMYWYRQDPGQGLRLIYYSQIVNDFQKGDIAEGYSVSREKKESFPLTVTSAQKNPTAFYLCASSLLRTGGSDQPQHFGDGTRLSIL.

The chain combines TRBV28 with TRBJ2-5, with D perhaps matching TRBD2 (6 bases). In germline, CDR1 is MDHEN, CDR2 SYDVKM. The CDR3 totals 13 residues. Trimming removed 4 bases at V and 4 bases at J, with 10 bases between. The CDR3 DNA is TGTGCCAGCAGTTCGGGACTCTCAGAGACCCAGTACTTC. Its translation: CASSSGLSETQYF.

The genes are TRBV9 and TRBJ1-6; D is undetermined. The CDR3 contains 15 residues. The germline V gene encodes CDR1 SGDLS and CDR2 YYNGEE. Trimming pared 2 bases from V and 9 bases from J, leaving 15 bases between. CDR3 bases: TGTGCCAGCAGCGTTACAGTTGGAACTAGTTCACCCCTCCACTTT. Amino acids: CASSVTVGTSSPLHF.

The CDR3 is CASSLQGMDNSPLHF. The CDR3 region has the DNA TGTGCCAGCAGTTTACAGGGGATGGATAATTCACCCCTCCACTTT. This chain uses TRBV27 with TRBJ1-6; D perhaps matches TRBD1 (6 bases). The V end was cut by 2 bases, the J end by 5 bases, with 10 bases between. This CDR3 is built from 15 residues. Germline V lookup: CDR1 MNHEY, CDR2 SMNVEV (reference sequence).

A note on this clone: The same CDR3 is also encoded by other DNA sequences in this sample. The V call is TRBV5-1, the J call TRBJ2-7, with D hard to call. There are 13 residues in the CDR3. The germline V gene has CDR1 SGHRS and CDR2 YFSETQ. Trimming took 0 bases from V and 1 from J, leaving 5 bases between them. Written as DNA, the CDR3 is TGCGCCAGCAGCTTGGATAGATCCTACGAGCAGTACTTC. It yields the protein CASSLDRSYEQYF.

V is TRBV6-2 or TRBV6-3 and J is TRBJ1-5; the D gene is possibly TRBD1 (6 bases). Germline CDR1 reads MNHEY; CDR2 reads SVGEGT. V was pared by 2 bases and J by 0 bases, with 14 bases between. CDR3 length: 17 amino acids. The CDR3 coding sequence is TGTGCCAGCAGTTACCCCTGGACAGTTTATAGCAATCAGCCCCAGCATTTT. This gives the protein CASSYPWTVYSNQPQHF.

This rearrangement joins TRBV28 to TRBJ1-1; D is unclear. Germline-derived CDR1 and CDR2 are MDHEN and SYDVKM. CDR3 length equals 14 residues. Trimming took off 3 bases at V and 0 bases at J, with 8 bases between the two ends. The CDR3 coding sequence is TGTGCCAGCAGTTTTTCACTTCTGAACACTGAAGCTTTCTTT. This sequence encodes CASSFSLLNTEAFF. Full variable domain (remainder filled in from reference TRBV28 and TRBJ1-1): DVKVTQSSRYLVKRTGEKVFLECVQDMDHENMFWYRQDPGLGLRLIYFSYDVKMKEKGDIPEGYSVSREKKERFSLILESASTNQTSMYLCASSFSLLNTEAFFGQGTRLTVV.

V is TRBV7-8 and J is TRBJ2-1; 8 bases align to TRBD2. Unmatched junction bases numbered 3, after V lost 5 bases and J lost 0 bases. CDR3 length equals 15 residues. The V gene's germline CDR1 is SGHVS and CDR2 FQNEAQ. CDR3 coding DNA: TGTGCCAGCAGCCGAAGCGGGAGCTCCTACAATGAGCAGTTCTTC. Protein sequence: CASSRSGSSYNEQFF.

V is TRBV7-3 and J is TRBJ2-5; TRBD1 agrees at 10 bases. CDR3 size: 15 residues. Germline CDR1 reads SGHTA; CDR2 reads FQGTGA. J was trimmed by 5 bases and V by 5 bases; bases with no gene match: 8. In DNA form, the CDR3 reads TGTGCCAGCAGCCCCGACAGGGGGCTTTGGGAGACCCAGTACTTC. Encoded protein: CASSPDRGLWETQYF. Based on the CDR3 plus reference TRBV7-3 and TRBJ2-5, the full variable domain is GAGVSQTPSNKVTEKGKYVELRCDPISGHTALYWYRQSLGQGPEFLIYFQGTGAADDSGLPNDRFFAVRPEGSVSTLKIQRTERGDSAVYLCASSPDRGLWETQYFGPGTRLLVL.

The chain combines TRBV5-1 with TRBJ2-2; 11 nucleotides match TRBD1. The V gene's germline CDR1 is SGHRS and CDR2 YFSETQ. The CDR3 contains 18 residues. J gave up 3 bases and V 4 bases, and 11 bases lay outside the gene matches. The CDR3 nucleotides are TGCGCCAGCAGCAAAGAGTCGGACAGGGGGCGGGACACCGGGGAGCTGTTTTTT. Amino acids: CASSKESDRGRDTGELFF.

This chain connects TRBV28 to TRBJ2-7; 8 bases align to TRBD1. V trimming: 6 bases; J trimming: 2 bases; junction bases outside the gene matches: 6. This CDR3 has 14 amino acids. Germline values: CDR1 MDHEN, CDR2 SYDVKM. The CDR3 DNA follows: TGTGCCAGCAGCCCTGGACAGGGACCCTACGAGCAGTACTTC. Encoded protein: CASSPGQGPYEQYF.

This chain joins TRBV28 and TRBJ2-3, with 8 positions matching TRBD2. This CDR3 is built from 17 residues. CDR1 MDHEN and CDR2 SYDVKM come from the germline V gene. Losses at the gene ends were 3 bases for V and 2 bases for J; bases not matched to a gene: 10. The CDR3 protein is CASSFLWAGGYTDTQYF. In nucleotides, the CDR3 is TGTGCCAGCAGTTTCCTTTGGGCGGGGGGATACACAGATACGCAGTATTTT.

The chain links TRBV11-2 to TRBJ1-2; maybe TRBD1 (6 bases). The V and J ends lost 0 bases and 5 bases respectively, with 19 bases between them. The CDR3 loop spans 17 amino acids. The V gene's germline CDR1 is SGHAT and CDR2 FQNNGV. The CDR3 coding sequence is TGTGCCAGCAGCTTAGAACAGGGCCCAGTCTTATGGTATGGCTACACCTTC. As protein: CASSLEQGPVLWYGYTF. Using reference TRBV11-2 and TRBJ1-2 for the parts outside the CDR3, the full variable domain is EAGVAQSPRYKIIEKRQSVAFWCNPISGHATLYWYQQILGQGPKLLIQFQNNGVVDDSQLPKDRFSAERLKGVDSTLKIQPAKLEDSAVYLCASSLEQGPVLWYGYTFGSGTRLTVV.

This chain joins TRBV4-1 and TRBJ1-1; no clear D gene. The CDR3 extends over 14 amino acids. V lost 2 bases and J 4 bases, leaving 11 bases between the germline ends. Germline loops: CDR1 MGHRA, CDR2 YSYEKL. The CDR3 nucleotides are TGCGCCAGCAGCCAATGGGAGACGAGCACTGAAGCTTTCTTT. Encoded protein: CASSQWETSTEAFF.

The chain links TRBV9 to TRBJ2-7, with D possibly being TRBD2 (5 bases). The CDR3 has 17 amino acids. Germline V lookup: CDR1 SGDLS, CDR2 YYNGEE. V was trimmed by 0 bases and J by 10 bases, leaving 26 bases between them. CDR3 sequence reads: CASSVGVRVSAAEEQYF. CDR3 in DNA: TGTGCCAGCAGCGTAGGGGTGCGGGTTTCAGCGGCGGAGGAACAGTACTTC.

The chain joins TRBV6-5 to TRBJ1-3; D is ambiguous. Germline V gives CDR1 MNHEY, CDR2 SVGAGI. CDR3 length: 14 amino acids. Trimming pared 6 bases from V and 0 bases from J, leaving 9 bases between. CDR3 in amino acids: CASSTRDSGNTIYF. CDR3 bases: TGTGCCAGCAGCACACGGGACTCTGGAAACACCATATATTTT.

The rearrangement joins TRBV9 to TRBJ1-5, with D hard to call. Germline-derived CDR1 and CDR2 are SGDLS and YYNGEE. The V gene lost 0 bases and the J gene lost 7 bases, with 11 bases spanning the gap. The CDR3 runs to 14 residues. The CDR3 coding sequence is TGTGCCAGCAGCGTAGACGGGGTTTCGCAGCCCCAGCATTTT. Translated: CASSVDGVSQPQHF.

The J gene is TRBJ1-1, the V gene TRBV7-2, with a weak D call TRBD1 (5 bases). The germline V gene encodes CDR1 SGHTA and CDR2 FQGNSA. V lost 5 bases, J lost 1 base, and 14 bases lay in between. This CDR3 comprises 15 residues. DNA of the CDR3: TGTGCCAGCAGCCCGGCGGGACCCCGGAACACTGAAGCTTTCTTT. This codes for CASSPAGPRNTEAFF.

The rearrangement links TRBV13 to TRBJ2-3; no reliable D call. The CDR3 is 18 residues long. V was trimmed by 3 bases and J by 0 bases, leaving 19 bases between them. From germline, CDR1 is PRHDT and CDR2 FYEKMQ (reference sequence). The CDR3 sequence is CASSFGSLAETSTDTQYF. The CDR3 DNA sequence: TGTGCCAGCAGCTTTGGGTCCCTGGCGGAGACTAGCACAGATACGCAGTATTTT.

The chain links TRBV4-1 to TRBJ1-6; 7 bases agree with TRBD1. V trimming: 6 bases; J trimming: 10 bases; junction bases outside the gene matches: 12. The CDR3 runs 15 residues. CDR1 and CDR2 (germline): MGHRA, YSYEKL. The CDR3 spells CASSRTRTGDSPLHF. The CDR3 region has the DNA TGCGCCAGCAGTCGGACTCGGACAGGAGACTCACCCCTCCACTTT.

This clone has just a few counts. The rearrangement joins TRBV5-1 to TRBJ1-2, with 9 bases that match TRBD1. The CDR3 loop spans 14 amino acids. V lost 0 bases and J lost 7; bases outside the gene matches: 4. Germline V gene sequence: CDR1 SGHRS, CDR2 YFSETQ. CDR3 protein: CASSLGTGGSGYTF. The DNA of the CDR3 is TGCGCCAGCAGCTTGGGAACAGGGGGCAGTGGCTACACCTTC.

V and J are TRBV28 and TRBJ1-4; TRBD1 might be the D (5 bases). This CDR3 spans 12 amino acids. V lost 8 bases and J 5 bases, leaving 9 bases between the germline ends. The germline V gene encodes CDR1 MDHEN and CDR2 SYDVKM. Here the CDR3 reads CASAPGNEKLFF. The CDR3 bases are TGTGCCAGCGCCCCAGGGAATGAAAAACTGTTTTTT.

The rearrangement links TRBV10-2 to TRBJ1-1, with D maybe TRBD1 (6 bases). Between the trimmed V and J ends, which lost 4 bases and 0 bases, there was a span of 6 bases. Germline loops: CDR1 WSHSY, CDR2 SAAADI. The CDR3 loop spans 13 amino acids. CDR3 nucleotide sequence: TGCGCCAGCAGTGGGACAGTGAACACTGAAGCTTTCTTT. Translating gives CASSGTVNTEAFF.

The V call is TRBV3-1 (or the pseudogene TRBV3-2), the J call TRBJ2-6; D is perhaps TRBD1 (5 bases). CDR3 size: 18 residues. Germline V gene sequence: CDR1 LGHDT, CDR2 YNNKEL (reference sequence). Trimming left V 4 bases short and J 0 bases short, with 16 bases between. The CDR3 loop reads CASSRYLRVGSGANVLTF. The DNA for the CDR3 is TGTGCCAGCAGCCGCTACCTCAGGGTGGGCTCTGGGGCCAACGTCCTGACTTTC.

This sequence joins TRBV7-3 and TRBJ1-1; D gene unclear. The CDR3 has 13 amino acids. Trimming removed 5 bases at V and 1 base at J, with 8 bases between. Germline V CDR1 and CDR2: SGHTA, FQGTGA. The CDR3 sequence: CASSPTRNTEAFF. Written as DNA, the CDR3 is TGTGCCAGCAGCCCGACAAGGAACACTGAAGCTTTCTTT.

The chain couples TRBV9 to TRBJ2-7; a weak D match, TRBD1 (5 bases). This CDR3 comprises 15 residues. V gave up 0 bases and J gave up 3 bases, with 13 bases separating them. Per germline, CDR1 SGDLS and CDR2 YYNGEE. The CDR3 DNA follows: TGTGCCAGCAGCGTAGCCGCAGGGTGGAACTACGAGCAGTACTTC. Translation: CASSVAAGWNYEQYF. Full variable domain (missing parts from reference TRBV9 and TRBJ2-7): DSGVTQTPKHLITATGQRVTLRCSPRSGDLSVYWYQQSLDQGLQFLIQYYNGEERAKGNILERFSAQQFPDLHSELNLSSLELGDSALYFCASSVAAGWNYEQYFGPGTRLTVT.

This clone was observed a single time. The chain is built from TRBV5-4 and TRBJ2-3, with TRBD2 matching 7 bases. Germline assignment: CDR1 SGHNT and CDR2 YYREEE (reference sequence). This CDR3 is 16 amino acids long. V trimming: 0 bases; J trimming: 0 bases; junction bases outside the gene matches: 4. For the CDR3, the DNA is TGTGCCAGCAGCTTGGGCGGGAGCACTAGCACAGATACGCAGTATTTT. Translating it yields CASSLGGSTSTDTQYF.

The chain joins TRBV18 to TRBJ1-1; the D gene is possibly TRBD1 (6 bases). This CDR3 has 14 amino acids. Germline V lookup: CDR1 KGHSH, CDR2 LQKENI. The V end was cut by 5 bases, the J end by 6 bases, with 16 bases between. The CDR3 here is CASSASRGVPEAFF. The CDR3 region has the DNA TGTGCCAGCTCAGCCTCCAGGGGAGTTCCTGAAGCTTTCTTT.

This chain connects TRBV28 to TRBJ1-6, with D possibly matching TRBD1 (6 bases). Germline loops: CDR1 MDHEN, CDR2 SYDVKM. V dropped 5 bases and J dropped 6 bases, with 11 bases sitting between them. This CDR3 has 14 residues. This chain's CDR3 is CASSLLGANSPLHF. CDR3 nucleotides: TGTGCCAGCAGTCTTCTGGGGGCTAATTCACCCCTCCACTTT.

This sequence joins TRBV29-1 and TRBJ1-5, with TRBD1 matching over 8 bases. Germline assignment: CDR1 SQVTM and CDR2 ANQGSEA. After removal of 4 bases from V and 4 bases from J, the junction contained 9 bases not matched to a gene. The CDR3 consists of 15 residues. This CDR3 reads CSVVQGGGRNQPQHF. DNA for the CDR3: TGCAGCGTTGTACAGGGGGGAGGCCGAAATCAGCCCCAGCATTTT.